One TCR beta chain is described in this entry. The target antigen is unknown. TCRdb keeps only in-frame clones here, not all; method: immunoSEQ multiplex PCR. The top ten hold 1.2% of the sample, which has tens of thousands of clones, 60% to 75% seen once. Expansion with viral peptide pools was applied to antigen-specific CD4+ T cells by the ViraFEST assay prior to sequencing. Following culture for roughly 10 days, CD4+ T cells were isolated. The vaccine given was either BNT162b2 or mRNA-1273, in two doses. CDR1 and CDR2 from the germline V gene are LNHDA and SQIVND (reference sequence). Trimming removed 7 bases from V and 5 bases from J, with 14 bases in between. The CDR3 extends over 14 amino acids. These data belong to a study of vaccination effects on CD4 cells after COVID-19. Study in general: Post-vaccine sampling occurred a median 72 days after the second dose. The study's findings and limits: Healthy vaccinees showed cross-reactivity with common cold coronaviruses in only 1 of 255 vaccine-induced clones. Convalescent patients in the study were few, and early post-infection timepoints were absent.

This clonotype originated in a human donor who received a COVID-19 vaccine. Source: CD4+ T cells from PBMCs cultured with HCoV-229E spike peptides, taken after COVID-19 vaccination. The chain joins TRBV19 to TRBJ2-2; D possibly uses TRBD1 or TRBD2 (5 bases each). CDR3 sequence: CASNQGPLTGELFF. CDR3 sequence (DNA): TGTGCCAGTAATCAGGGACCTCTAACCGGGGAGCTGTTTTTT.